The 28 T cell receptor beta chains reported below all come from one sample, sequenced in a study of read filtering for tumor transcriptome and immune sequencing. From around 0.4 ug of RNA, a library with molecular barcoded alpha/delta and beta/gamma adaptors was made. TCRdb independently ran MiXCR on the reads; one entry per CDR3 protein. In the table there are roughly 130,000 distinct CDR3 sequences, roughly 13% of which are singletons. Sample: a population of CD138-negative cells sorted from bone marrow. These receptors came from a donor aged 40 or over with multiple myeloma.

This clonotype was detected ten times or more. The chain carries TRBV6-5 and TRBJ2-3, with D perhaps being TRBD1 or TRBD2 (6 bases each). CDR1 is MNHEY, CDR2 SVGAGI, per germline. This CDR3 spans 15 amino acids. V gave up 4 bases and J gave up 4 bases, with 15 bases separating them. CDR3 bases: TGTGCCAGCAGTTCCAGGGGACTGGTGCCAGATACGCAGTATTTT. The encoded protein is CASSSRGLVPDTQYF.

This clonotype has ten or more counts. The gene calls are TRBV7-2 and TRBJ2-6; D not resolved. V was pared by 1 base and J by 1 base, with 11 bases between. The CDR3 length is 17 residues. Per the germline V gene, CDR1 is SGHTA and CDR2 is FQGNSA. The CDR3 bases are TGTGCCAGCAGCTTAGTTGGGCTGACATCTGGGGCCAACGTCCTGACTTTC. This translates into CASSLVGLTSGANVLTF.

This chain uses TRBV20-1 with TRBJ2-3; the D is unclear. Deletions cut 1 base from V and 3 bases from J, with 11 bases between. The CDR3 length is 14 residues. Germline CDR1 is DFQATT and CDR2 is SNEGSKA (reference sequence). The CDR3 reads CSARGRILTDTQYF. The CDR3 coding sequence is TGCAGTGCTAGAGGTCGCATTTTGACAGATACGCAGTATTTT.

This clonotype was recorded at least ten times. V gene TRBV12-3 or TRBV12-4 combines with J gene TRBJ1-6; D gene ambiguous. The germline V and J ends were trimmed by 5 bases and 6 bases, with 11 bases remaining between them. This CDR3 has 14 residues. CDR3 loop: CASSIDGGNSPLHF. CDR3 coding DNA: TGTGCCAGCAGTATAGACGGTGGTAATTCACCCCTCCACTTT.

This clonotype was seen many times. This CDR3 reads CASRSTGEHSPLHF. CDR3 nucleotide sequence: TGTGCCAGTAGATCGACAGGAGAACATTCACCCCTCCACTTT. The rearrangement joins TRBV19 to TRBJ1-6, with D possibly matching TRBD1 (6 bases). This CDR3 contains 14 residues. Germline V gives CDR1 LNHDA, CDR2 SQIVND (reference sequence). Trimming pared 6 bases from V and 8 bases from J, leaving 14 bases between.

This clonotype showed up just a few times. CDR3 region: CASSFGGLNTEAFF. CDR3 DNA sequence: TGTGCCAGCAGCTTCGGTGGGTTGAACACTGAAGCTTTCTTT. The chain recombines TRBV7-9 with TRBJ1-1; no clear D gene. Germline CDR1 and CDR2: SEHNR and FQNEAQ (reference sequence). The CDR3 totals 14 residues. With 3 bases removed from V and 0 bases from J, the gap between germline ends came to 8 bases.

The table lists this clonotype with many counts. The V call is TRBV4-1, the J call TRBJ1-6, with D uncertain. Per the germline V gene, CDR1 is MGHRA and CDR2 is YSYEKL. The germline V and J ends were trimmed by 1 base and 13 bases, with 8 bases remaining between them. This CDR3 has 12 residues. The CDR3 reads CASSQGVWPLHF. The CDR3 DNA reads TGCGCCAGCAGCCAAGGGGTATGGCCCCTCCACTTT.

This clonotype was seen at least ten times. This chain connects TRBV29-1 to TRBJ1-1; D possibly corresponds to TRBD1 (5 bases). Deletions cut 3 bases from V and 1 base from J, with 18 bases between. Germline assignment: CDR1 SQVTM and CDR2 ANQGSEA. The CDR3 is 16 residues long. CDR3 in amino acids: CSVDARQKPENTEAFF. DNA for the CDR3: TGCAGCGTTGATGCCAGACAGAAGCCAGAGAACACTGAAGCTTTCTTT.

The count of this clonotype is one. A much larger clone sits a single nucleotide away, making a read error possible. This chain joins TRBV5-1 and TRBJ2-3; weak D call: TRBD1 (5 bases). The CDR3 loop spans 15 amino acids. Germline lookup yields CDR1 SGHRS and CDR2 YFSETQ. CDR3 nucleotides: TGCGCCAGCAGCTTGTCGGACCGCTCCACAGGTACGCAGTATTTT. Translation: CASSLSDRSTGTQYF.

As for this clonotype: Relative to the germline gene, one junction end is altered; a read error may explain this. The chain joins TRBV7-7 to TRBJ2-3, with a weak D call TRBD2 (6 bases). The CDR3 is 15 residues long. The germline CDR1 and CDR2 sequences are SSHAT and FNYEAQ (reference sequence). The CDR3: CASSLDSGPTDTQYF. DNA of the CDR3: TGTGCTAGCAGCTTAGATAGCGGCCCCACAGATACGCAGTATTTT.

In this sample, this clonotype turned up many times. V usage is TRBV25-1 and J usage is TRBJ2-5; D call uncertain. The germline V gene encodes CDR1 MGHDK and CDR2 SYGVNS. This CDR3 region has 10 residues. Trimming took off 8 bases at V and 3 bases at J, with 4 bases between the two ends. The CDR3 sequence: CASVKETQYF. CDR3 sequence (DNA): TGTGCCAGCGTTAAAGAGACCCAGTACTTC.

This clonotype was counted at least ten times. The genes are TRBV5-1 and TRBJ2-1; D call uncertain. The germline V gene has CDR1 SGHRS and CDR2 YFSETQ. The CDR3 loop spans 15 amino acids. Trimming left V 0 bases short and J 5 bases short, with 12 bases between. The CDR3 DNA reads TGCGCCAGCAGCTTGGAGCCAGCCGGAAACAATGAGCAGTTCTTC. It specifies CASSLEPAGNNEQFF.

In its sample, this clonotype was seen many times. The genes are TRBV7-2 and TRBJ2-1; D gene uncertain. The CDR3 is 12 amino acids. In germline, CDR1 is SGHTA, CDR2 FQGNSA. V was shortened by 0 bases and J by 6 bases, with 3 bases between the two germline ends. The CDR3 coding sequence is TGTGCCAGCAGCTTAGCGCGCAATGAGCAGTTCTTC. Amino acid sequence: CASSLARNEQFF.

This clonotype was recorded many times. The chain employs TRBV5-6 and TRBJ1-2; D not resolved. CDR1 is SGHDT, CDR2 YYEEEE, per germline. The V end lost 4 bases, the J end lost 4 bases, and 11 bases lay between the germline ends. There are 13 residues in the CDR3. This chain's CDR3 is CASSVTVTYGYTF. The DNA for the CDR3 is TGTGCCAGCAGCGTAACAGTTACCTATGGCTACACCTTC.

This clonotype was detected only a few times. The chain couples TRBV9 to TRBJ1-1; D remains ambiguous. The CDR3 is 13 amino acids. The germline CDR1 and CDR2 sequences are SGDLS and YYNGEE. With 8 bases removed from V and 0 bases from J, the gap between germline ends came to 11 bases. CDR3 bases: TGTGCCAGTAACCGGGTCTTGAACACTGAAGCTTTCTTT. It yields the protein CASNRVLNTEAFF. Based on the CDR3 plus reference TRBV9 and TRBJ1-1, the full variable domain is DSGVTQTPKHLITATGQRVTLRCSPRSGDLSVYWYQQSLDQGLQFLIQYYNGEERAKGNILERFSAQQFPDLHSELNLSSLELGDSALYFCASNRVLNTEAFFGQGTRLTVV.

The chain uses TRBV19 and TRBJ1-5; 9 bases are shared with TRBD1. Germline V lookup: CDR1 LNHDA, CDR2 SQIVND (reference sequence). V lost 1 base, J lost 0 bases, and 7 bases stayed unmatched. CDR3 length equals 18 residues. CDR3 region: CASSIAGTGFDSNQPQHF. The CDR3 DNA is TGTGCCAGTAGTATAGCCGGGACAGGGTTCGATAGCAATCAGCCCCAGCATTTT.

The table lists this clonotype with a few counts. The chain is built from TRBV20-1 and TRBJ2-3, with TRBD2 matching 12 bases. Germline CDR1 DFQATT, CDR2 SNEGSKA (reference sequence). CDR3 length equals 14 residues. V dropped 6 bases and J dropped 3; count of bases not matched to a gene: 4. In nucleotides, the CDR3 is TGCAGTGCCTCTAGCGGGGGGGCAACAGATACGCAGTATTTT. Its protein product is CSASSGGATDTQYF.

This clonotype has only a few counts. The chain carries TRBV5-1 and TRBJ2-3, with D perhaps TRBD1 or TRBD2 (5 bases each). Germline V lookup: CDR1 SGHRS, CDR2 YFSETQ. CDR3 length: 14 residues. With 3 bases removed from V and 2 bases from J, the gap between germline ends came to 10 bases. Here the CDR3 reads CASSWDGDTDTQYF. The CDR3 DNA sequence: TGCGCCAGCAGCTGGGACGGCGACACAGATACGCAGTATTTT.

The sample holds many counts of this clonotype. This chain connects TRBV3-1 to TRBJ1-1; a weak D match, TRBD1 (5 bases). The CDR3 is made up of 14 amino acids. Germline V CDR1 and CDR2: LGHDT, YNNKEL (reference sequence). Trimming removed 4 bases from V and 5 bases from J, with 14 bases in between. The DNA for the CDR3 is TGTGCCAGCAGCCTATACGGGGGTCAGACTGAAGCTTTCTTT. Its protein is CASSLYGGQTEAFF.

Here the CDR3 reads CSARGGFRGRETQHF. Written as DNA, the CDR3 is TGCAGTGCTAGAGGAGGCTTCAGGGGGCGAGAGACCCAGCATTTT. The chain recombines TRBV20-1 with TRBJ1-5; 8 bases match TRBD1. The germline V gene has CDR1 DFQATT and CDR2 SNEGSKA (reference sequence). The CDR3 has 15 amino acids. Trimming removed 1 base from V and 11 bases from J; junction bases left unmatched: 13.

Ten or more counts support this clonotype. The rearrangement links TRBV20-1 to TRBJ1-2; no clear D. The CDR3 is made up of 13 amino acids. Germline-derived CDR1 and CDR2 are DFQATT and SNEGSKA (reference sequence). Deletions cut 6 bases from V and 3 bases from J, with 14 bases between. CDR3 residues: CSAPRNSYYGYTF. CDR3 bases: TGCAGTGCCCCCAGGAATAGCTACTATGGCTACACCTTC.

This clonotype was seen a handful of times. CDR3 nucleotides: TGCAGTGCTAGACCGACTAGCCTAGTTGAGACCCAGTACTTC. Residues: CSARPTSLVETQYF. The V and J genes are TRBV20-1 and TRBJ2-5; 7 bases match TRBD2. CDR3 length: 14 amino acids. Germline CDR1 and CDR2: DFQATT and SNEGSKA (reference sequence). V lost 2 bases to trimming and J lost 5 bases; unmatched junction nucleotides: 8.

At least ten counts were recorded for this clonotype. The CDR3 region is CSGMGQGNTEAFF. The CDR3 bases are TGCAGCGGGATGGGACAGGGGAACACTGAAGCTTTCTTT. This rearrangement joins TRBV29-1 to TRBJ1-1; 9 bases are a match to TRBD1. This CDR3 has 13 amino acids. V shed 7 bases and J 1 base; nucleotides not matched to a gene: 4. Germline CDR1 and CDR2: SQVTM and ANQGSEA.

V gene TRBV10-2 combines with J gene TRBJ2-1; D is undetermined. The CDR3 is made up of 14 amino acids. Trimming took off 6 bases at V and 2 bases at J, with 11 bases between the two ends. CDR1 and CDR2 from the germline V gene are WSHSY and SAAADI. This CDR3 is CASRLAGTYNEQFF. CDR3 in DNA: TGCGCCAGCAGACTGGCTGGAACCTACAATGAGCAGTTCTTC.

A few counts support this clonotype. The chain joins TRBV29-1 to TRBJ2-2; tentative D call: TRBD1 (7 bases). From germline, CDR1 is SQVTM and CDR2 ANQGSEA. The length of the CDR3 is 15 residues. Between the trimmed V and J ends, which lost 3 bases and 6 bases, there was a span of 17 bases. The CDR3 reads CSVEYPTGRPGELFF. The CDR3 DNA reads TGCAGCGTTGAGTATCCGACAGGGAGGCCCGGGGAGCTGTTTTTT.

A word on this clonotype: An end of the junction differs from the germline gene, which may be a read error. The V gene is TRBV7-9, the J gene TRBJ1-1; 9 bases match TRBD1. Germline V CDR1 and CDR2: SEHNR, FQNEAQ (reference sequence). The CDR3 has 15 residues. CDR3: CASSQQGAWNTGAFF. In DNA, the CDR3 is TGTGCCAGCAGCCAACAGGGGGCGTGGAACACTGGAGCTTTCTTT.

This clonotype is labeled as medium-sized. This chain connects TRBV29-1 to TRBJ2-1; 12 bases match TRBD2. Germline loops: CDR1 SQVTM, CDR2 ANQGSEA. V shed 4 bases, J shed 8 bases, and the junction held 6 bases outside the gene matches. This CDR3 has 14 residues. CDR3 nucleotides: TGCAGCGTTGTCCGACTAGCGGGAGCCGATGAGCAGTTCTTC. Amino acids: CSVVRLAGADEQFF.

This clonotype was counted at least ten times. CDR3 in amino acids: CASSSGLYSGTDTQYF. The CDR3 bases are TGTGCCAGCAGCTCGGGACTATACTCGGGCACAGATACGCAGTATTTT. The chain links TRBV7-9 to TRBJ2-3, with 7 nucleotides matching TRBD2. The CDR3 has 16 amino acids. CDR1 and CDR2 from the germline V gene are SEHNR and FQNEAQ (reference sequence). Trimming cost V 4 bases and J 1 base; bases outside gene matches: 8.